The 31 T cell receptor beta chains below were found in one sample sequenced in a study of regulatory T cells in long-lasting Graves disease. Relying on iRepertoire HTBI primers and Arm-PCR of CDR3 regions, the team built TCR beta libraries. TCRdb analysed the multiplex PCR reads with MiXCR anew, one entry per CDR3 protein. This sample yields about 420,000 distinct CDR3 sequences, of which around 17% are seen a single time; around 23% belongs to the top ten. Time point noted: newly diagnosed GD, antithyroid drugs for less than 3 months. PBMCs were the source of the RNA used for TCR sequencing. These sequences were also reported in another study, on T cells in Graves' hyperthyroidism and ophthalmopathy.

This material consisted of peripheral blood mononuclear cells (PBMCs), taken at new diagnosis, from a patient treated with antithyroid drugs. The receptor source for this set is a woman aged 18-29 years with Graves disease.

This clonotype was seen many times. The CDR3 loop reads CASSLDPGTSGFTDTQYF. The DNA of the CDR3 is TGTGCCAGCAGTTTAGACCCCGGGACTAGCGGATTCACAGATACGCAGTATTTT. The chain couples TRBV12-3 or TRBV12-4 to TRBJ2-3, with 11 positions matching TRBD2. Unmatched junction bases numbered 8, after V lost 1 base and J lost 2 bases. The CDR3 spans 18 residues.

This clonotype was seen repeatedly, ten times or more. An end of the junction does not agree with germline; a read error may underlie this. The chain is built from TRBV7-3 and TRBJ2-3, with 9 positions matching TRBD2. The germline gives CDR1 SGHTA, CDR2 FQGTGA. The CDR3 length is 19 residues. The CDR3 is CANSLNAPSGTRSTDTQYF. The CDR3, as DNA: TGTGCCAACAGCTTAAATGCGCCTAGCGGGACCCGGAGCACAGATACGCAGTATTTT.

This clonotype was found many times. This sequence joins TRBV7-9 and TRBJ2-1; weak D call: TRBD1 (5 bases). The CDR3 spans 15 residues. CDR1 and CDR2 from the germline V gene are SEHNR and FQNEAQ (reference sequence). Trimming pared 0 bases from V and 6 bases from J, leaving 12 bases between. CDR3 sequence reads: CASSLAGPRGNEQFF. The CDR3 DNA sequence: TGTGCCAGCAGCTTAGCGGGGCCTAGGGGCAATGAGCAGTTCTTC.

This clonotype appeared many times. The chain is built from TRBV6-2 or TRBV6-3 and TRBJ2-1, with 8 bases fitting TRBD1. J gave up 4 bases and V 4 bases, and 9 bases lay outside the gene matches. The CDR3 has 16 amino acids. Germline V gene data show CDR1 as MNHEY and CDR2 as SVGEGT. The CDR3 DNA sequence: TGTGCCAGCAGTTGGGACAGGCCTGGGGCATACAATGAGCAGTTCTTC. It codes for CASSWDRPGAYNEQFF.

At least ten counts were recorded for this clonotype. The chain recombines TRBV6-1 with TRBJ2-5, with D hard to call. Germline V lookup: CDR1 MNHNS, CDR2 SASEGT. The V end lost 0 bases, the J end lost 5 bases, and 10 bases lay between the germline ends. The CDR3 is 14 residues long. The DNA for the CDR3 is TGTGCCAGCAGTGAAGCAGGGTTCGAGGAGACCCAGTACTTC. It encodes CASSEAGFEETQYF.

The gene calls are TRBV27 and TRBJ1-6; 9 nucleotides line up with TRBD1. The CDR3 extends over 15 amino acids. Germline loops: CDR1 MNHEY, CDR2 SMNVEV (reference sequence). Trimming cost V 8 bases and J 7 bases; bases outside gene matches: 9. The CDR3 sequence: CASQVQGARNSPLHF. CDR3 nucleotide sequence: TGTGCCAGCCAAGTACAGGGGGCTAGAAATTCACCCCTCCACTTT.

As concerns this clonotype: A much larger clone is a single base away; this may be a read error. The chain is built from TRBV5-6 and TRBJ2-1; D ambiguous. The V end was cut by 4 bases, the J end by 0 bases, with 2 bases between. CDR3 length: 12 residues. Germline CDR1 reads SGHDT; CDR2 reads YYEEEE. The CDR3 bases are TGTGCCAGCAGCACCTCCTACAATGAGCAGTTCTTC. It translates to CASSTSYNEQFF.

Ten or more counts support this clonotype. The CDR3 DNA is TGTGCCAGCAGCCTCACGGACAGGATCACCGGGGAGCTGTTTTTT. Amino acid sequence: CASSLTDRITGELFF. V usage is TRBV3-1 and J usage is TRBJ2-2, with 7 bases identical to TRBD1. The V gene end was trimmed by 4 bases and the J gene end by 4 bases; junction bases not matched to a gene: 6. From germline, CDR1 is LGHDT and CDR2 YNNKEL (reference sequence). This CDR3 is built from 15 residues.

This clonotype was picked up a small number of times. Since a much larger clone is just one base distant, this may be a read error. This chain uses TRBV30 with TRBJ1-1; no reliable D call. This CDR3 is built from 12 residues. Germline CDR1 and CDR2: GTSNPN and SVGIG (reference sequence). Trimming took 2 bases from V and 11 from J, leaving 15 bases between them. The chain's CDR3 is CAWSSAGGRAFF. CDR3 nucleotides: TGTGCCTGGAGTTCGGCAGGAGGTAGGGCTTTCTTT.

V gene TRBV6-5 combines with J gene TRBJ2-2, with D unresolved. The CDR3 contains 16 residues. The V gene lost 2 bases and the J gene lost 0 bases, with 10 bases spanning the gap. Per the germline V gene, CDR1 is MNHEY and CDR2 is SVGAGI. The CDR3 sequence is CASSYMGRANTGELFF. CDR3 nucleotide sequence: TGTGCCAGCAGTTACATGGGAAGAGCGAACACCGGGGAGCTGTTTTTT.

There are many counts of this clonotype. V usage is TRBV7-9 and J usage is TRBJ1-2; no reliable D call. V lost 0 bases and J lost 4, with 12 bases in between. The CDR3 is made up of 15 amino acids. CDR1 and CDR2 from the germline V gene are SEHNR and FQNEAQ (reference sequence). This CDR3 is CASSLAIGSLYGYTF. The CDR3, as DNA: TGTGCCAGCAGCTTAGCCATCGGGAGCCTCTATGGCTACACCTTC.

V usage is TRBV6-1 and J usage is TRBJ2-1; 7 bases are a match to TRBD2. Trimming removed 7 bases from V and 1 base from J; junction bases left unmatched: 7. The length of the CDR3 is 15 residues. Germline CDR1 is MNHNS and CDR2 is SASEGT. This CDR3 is CASITPSGSYNEQFF. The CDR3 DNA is TGTGCCAGCATTACCCCTAGCGGATCCTACAATGAGCAGTTCTTC.

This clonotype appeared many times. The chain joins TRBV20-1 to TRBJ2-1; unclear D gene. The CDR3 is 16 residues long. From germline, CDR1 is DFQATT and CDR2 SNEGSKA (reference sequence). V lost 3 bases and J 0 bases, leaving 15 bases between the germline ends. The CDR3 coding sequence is TGCAGTGCTAGTAATCGTGTCGGCCACTCCTACAATGAGCAGTTCTTC. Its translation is CSASNRVGHSYNEQFF.

The CDR3 DNA sequence: TGTGCCAGCTCACCTAATACCGGGACAGGGAAAGAGACCCAGTACTTC. Amino acid sequence: CASSPNTGTGKETQYF. The rearrangement uses TRBV18 and TRBJ2-5; 9 bases align to TRBD1. Per germline, CDR1 KGHSH and CDR2 LQKENI. V lost 3 bases, J lost 3 bases, and 8 bases stayed unmatched. This CDR3 has 16 residues.

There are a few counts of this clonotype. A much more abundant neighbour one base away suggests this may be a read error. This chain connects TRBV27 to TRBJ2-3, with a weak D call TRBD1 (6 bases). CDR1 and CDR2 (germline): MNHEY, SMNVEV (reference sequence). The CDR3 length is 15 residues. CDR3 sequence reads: CASSLSPVGADAQYF. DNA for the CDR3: TGTGCCAGCAGTTTATCCCCTGTGGGGGCAGATGCGCAGTATTTT.

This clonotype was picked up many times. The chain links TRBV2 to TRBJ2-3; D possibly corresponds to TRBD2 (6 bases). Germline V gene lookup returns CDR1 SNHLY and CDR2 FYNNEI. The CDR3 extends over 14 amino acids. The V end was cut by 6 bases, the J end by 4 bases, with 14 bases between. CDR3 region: CASRRTTLADTQYF. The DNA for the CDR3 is TGTGCCAGCAGGCGGACTACCCTTGCAGATACGCAGTATTTT.

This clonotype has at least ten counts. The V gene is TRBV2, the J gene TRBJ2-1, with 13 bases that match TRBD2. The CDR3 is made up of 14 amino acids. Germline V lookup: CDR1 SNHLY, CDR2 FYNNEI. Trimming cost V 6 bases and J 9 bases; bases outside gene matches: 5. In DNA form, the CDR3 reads TGTGCCAGCAGGCGACTAGCGGGAGGTGTTGAGCAGTTCTTC. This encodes CASRRLAGGVEQFF.

The DNA of the CDR3 is TGCGCCAGCAGCCCCGTGAGTGGTAGCGGGAGGACTAGCACAGATACGCAGTATTTT. It specifies CASSPVSGSGRTSTDTQYF. The rearrangement uses TRBV5-1 and TRBJ2-3, with 10 bases identical to TRBD2. Germline-derived CDR1 and CDR2 are SGHRS and YFSETQ. Trimming took 4 bases from V and 0 from J; bases not matched to a gene: 14. The CDR3 spans 19 residues.

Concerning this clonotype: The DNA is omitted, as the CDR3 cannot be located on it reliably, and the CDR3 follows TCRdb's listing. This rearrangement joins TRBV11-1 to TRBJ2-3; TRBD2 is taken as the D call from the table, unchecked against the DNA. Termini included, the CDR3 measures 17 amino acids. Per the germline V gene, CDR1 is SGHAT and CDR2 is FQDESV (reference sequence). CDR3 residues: CASSFYICSASGDTQYF.

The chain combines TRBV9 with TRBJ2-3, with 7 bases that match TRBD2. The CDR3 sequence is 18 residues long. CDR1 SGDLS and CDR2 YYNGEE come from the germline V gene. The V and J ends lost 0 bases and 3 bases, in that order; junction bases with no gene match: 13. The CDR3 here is CASSVGASGLPQTDTQYF. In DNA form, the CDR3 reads TGTGCCAGCAGCGTAGGGGCTAGCGGACTACCCCAAACAGATACGCAGTATTTT.

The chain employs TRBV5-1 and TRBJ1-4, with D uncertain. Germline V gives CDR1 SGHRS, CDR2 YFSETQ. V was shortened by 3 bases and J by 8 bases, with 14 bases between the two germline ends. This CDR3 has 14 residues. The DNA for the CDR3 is TGCGCCAGCAGCTCGCCACACCTAGCGGAAAAACTGTTTTTT. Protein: CASSSPHLAEKLFF.

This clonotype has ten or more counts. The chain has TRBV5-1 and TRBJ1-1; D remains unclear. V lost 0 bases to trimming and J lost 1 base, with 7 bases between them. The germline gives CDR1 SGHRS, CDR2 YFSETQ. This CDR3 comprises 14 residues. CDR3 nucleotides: TGCGCCAGCAGCTTGGACACCGGGAACACTGAAGCTTTCTTT. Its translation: CASSLDTGNTEAFF.

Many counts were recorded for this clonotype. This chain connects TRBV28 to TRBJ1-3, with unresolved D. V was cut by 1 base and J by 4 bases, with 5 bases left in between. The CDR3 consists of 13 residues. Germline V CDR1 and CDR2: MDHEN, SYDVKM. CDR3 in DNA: TGTGCCAGCAGTTTATTGCAGGGAAACACCATATATTTT. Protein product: CASSLLQGNTIYF.

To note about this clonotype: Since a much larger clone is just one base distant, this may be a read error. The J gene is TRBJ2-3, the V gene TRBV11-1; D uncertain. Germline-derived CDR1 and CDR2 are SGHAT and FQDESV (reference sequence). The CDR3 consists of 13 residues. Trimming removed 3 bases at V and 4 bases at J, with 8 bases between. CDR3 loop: CASSLSPSDTQYF. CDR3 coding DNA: TGTGCCAGCAGCTTGTCCCCTTCAGATACGCAGTATTTT.

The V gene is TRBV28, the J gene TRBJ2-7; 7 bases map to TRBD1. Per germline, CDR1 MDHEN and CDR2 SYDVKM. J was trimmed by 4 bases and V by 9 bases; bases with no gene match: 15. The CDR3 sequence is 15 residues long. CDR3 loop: CASRHQQGPSYEQYF. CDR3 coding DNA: TGTGCCAGTAGACACCAACAGGGGCCCTCTTACGAGCAGTACTTC.

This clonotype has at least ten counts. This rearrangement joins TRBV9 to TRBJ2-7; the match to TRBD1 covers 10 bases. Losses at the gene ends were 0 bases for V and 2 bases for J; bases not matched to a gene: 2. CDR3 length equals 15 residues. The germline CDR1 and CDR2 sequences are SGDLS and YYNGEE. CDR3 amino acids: CASSVGQGATYEQYF. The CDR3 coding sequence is TGTGCCAGCAGCGTAGGACAGGGGGCAACCTACGAGCAGTACTTC.

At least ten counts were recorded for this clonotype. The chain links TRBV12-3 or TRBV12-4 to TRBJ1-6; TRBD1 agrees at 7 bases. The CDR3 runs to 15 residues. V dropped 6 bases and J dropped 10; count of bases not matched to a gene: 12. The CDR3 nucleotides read TGTGCCAGCAGGGAGAGACAGGGCAGGGACTCACCCCTCCACTTT. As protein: CASRERQGRDSPLHF.

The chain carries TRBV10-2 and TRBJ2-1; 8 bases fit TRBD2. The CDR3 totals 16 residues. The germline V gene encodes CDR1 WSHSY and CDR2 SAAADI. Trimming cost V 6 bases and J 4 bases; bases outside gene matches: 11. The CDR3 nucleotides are TGCGCCAGCAGAGACCACTCCGTAGCGGGATACAATGAGCAGTTCTTC. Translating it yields CASRDHSVAGYNEQFF.

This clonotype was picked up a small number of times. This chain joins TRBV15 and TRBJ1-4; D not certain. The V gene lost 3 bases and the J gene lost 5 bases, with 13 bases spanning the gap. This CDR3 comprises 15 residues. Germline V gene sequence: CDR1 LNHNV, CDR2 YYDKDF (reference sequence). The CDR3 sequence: CATSSEWDSNEKLFF. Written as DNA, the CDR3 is TGTGCCACCAGCAGTGAGTGGGATTCCAATGAAAAACTGTTTTTT.

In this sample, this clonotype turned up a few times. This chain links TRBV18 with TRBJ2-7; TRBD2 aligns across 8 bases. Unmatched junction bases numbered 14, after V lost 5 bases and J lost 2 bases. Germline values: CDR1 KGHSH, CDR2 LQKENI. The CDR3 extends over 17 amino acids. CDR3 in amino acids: CASSSTLLADTTYEQYF. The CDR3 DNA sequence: TGTGCCAGCTCATCCACCCTACTAGCGGACACAACCTACGAGCAGTACTTC.

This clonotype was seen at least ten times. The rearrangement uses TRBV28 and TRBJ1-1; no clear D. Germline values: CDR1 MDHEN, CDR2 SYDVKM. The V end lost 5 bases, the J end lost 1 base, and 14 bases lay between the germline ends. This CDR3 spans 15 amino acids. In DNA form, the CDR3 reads TGTGCCAGCAGTATTTCGGGCAGACCGAACACTGAAGCTTTCTTT. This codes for CASSISGRPNTEAFF.